Following are 14 T cell receptor beta chains from one sample sequenced in a study of CD8 T cells in ankylosing spondylitis. TCRdb redid the calling of the 5' RACE reads with MiXCR, one entry per CDR3 protein. The sample has some 120,000 distinct CDR3 sequences; roughly 13% are singletons. Sequencing used blood, either unsorted or a sorted T cell fraction (not recorded which). These receptors were collected from a female donor with ankylosing spondylitis or in good health (not recorded which).

This clonotype was counted once. Possible read error: a much larger clone is one base away. The chain recombines TRBV28 with TRBJ2-1; no clear D gene. Germline CDR1 and CDR2: MDHEN and SYDVKM. The CDR3 covers 13 residues. CDR3 sequence (DNA): TGTGCCAGCAGACCCGACGGAAACAATGAGCAGTCCTTC. It translates to CASRPDGNNEQSF.

This clonotype was seen a few times. The rearrangement joins TRBV20-1 to TRBJ2-3; weak D call: TRBD1 (6 bases). The CDR3 contains 16 residues. V dropped 6 bases and J dropped 2 bases, with 21 bases sitting between them. Germline assignment: CDR1 DFQATT and CDR2 SNEGSKA (reference sequence). The CDR3: CSATPPLGGITDTQYF. CDR3 sequence (DNA): TGCAGTGCCACTCCTCCCCTTGGGGGCATCACAGATACGCAGTATTTT.

The V and J genes are TRBV15 and TRBJ2-1; 7 bases agree with TRBD1. The V segment lost 1 base and the J segment 7 bases; nucleotides outside the gene matches: 7. Per the germline V gene, CDR1 is LNHNV and CDR2 is YYDKDF (reference sequence). The CDR3 length is 15 residues. CDR3 coding DNA: TGTGCCACCAGCAGAGTGTCGGACAGGCGTAATGAGCAGTTCTTC. It encodes CATSRVSDRRNEQFF.

A few counts support this clonotype. The chain combines TRBV5-6 with TRBJ2-7; a possible D gene is TRBD2 (6 bases). Trimming removed 4 bases at V and 6 bases at J, with 17 bases between. CDR3 length: 14 amino acids. Germline CDR1 and CDR2: SGHDT and YYEEEE. In DNA form, the CDR3 reads TGTGCCAGCAGCGCGGACACGGGAGAGGGCGAGCAGTACTTC. Residues: CASSADTGEGEQYF. Supplemented by reference TRBV5-6 and TRBJ2-7, the full variable domain reads DAGVTQSPTHLIKTRGQQVTLRCSPKSGHDTVSWYQQALGQGPQFIFQYYEEEERQRGNFPDRFSGHQFPNYSSELNVNALLLGDSALYLCASSADTGEGEQYFGPGTRLTVT.

This clonotype was seen ten or more times. The chain employs TRBV12-3 or TRBV12-4 and TRBJ2-2; 8 bases are a match to TRBD2. The CDR3 is 15 residues long. The J segment lost 6 bases and the V segment lost 7 bases, leaving 10 bases of the junction unmatched. CDR3 sequence: CASIPSGGLAGELFF. The CDR3 DNA sequence: TGTGCCAGCATCCCCAGCGGGGGATTGGCCGGGGAGCTGTTTTTT.

The rearrangement links TRBV29-1 to TRBJ2-1; 8 bases map to TRBD2. Per germline, CDR1 SQVTM and CDR2 ANQGSEA. With V trimmed by 6 bases and J by 6 bases, 13 bases remained unmatched. This CDR3 contains 15 residues. The CDR3 here is CSVRDTGLAGNEQFF. DNA of the CDR3: TGCAGCGTACGGGACACCGGACTAGCAGGCAATGAGCAGTTCTTC.

This clonotype came up many times. The chain has TRBV5-6 and TRBJ1-6; 9 bases match TRBD1. Trimming removed 7 bases from V and 8 bases from J; junction bases left unmatched: 10. The CDR3 runs 15 residues. Germline V gene data show CDR1 as SGHDT and CDR2 as YYEEEE. The CDR3 is CASANRDRVDSPLHF. In DNA form, the CDR3 reads TGTGCCAGCGCAAACCGGGACAGGGTGGATTCACCCCTCCACTTT.

Ten or more counts support this clonotype. The chain has TRBV5-1 and TRBJ1-5; D may be TRBD1 (6 bases). This CDR3 has 15 amino acids. Per germline, CDR1 SGHRS and CDR2 YFSETQ. With 0 bases removed from V and 0 bases from J, the gap between germline ends came to 7 bases. As DNA, the CDR3 is TGCGCCAGCAGCTTGGAGGGGGTTAGCAATCAGCCCCAGCATTTT. Translated: CASSLEGVSNQPQHF.

The rearrangement uses TRBV20-1 and TRBJ2-1; D gene uncertain. The germline gives CDR1 DFQATT, CDR2 SNEGSKA (reference sequence). This CDR3 region has 16 residues. V lost 6 bases and J lost 5, with 23 bases in between. The CDR3 here is CSAILTTALAHNEQFF. DNA of the CDR3: TGCAGTGCGATACTTACTACGGCCCTGGCCCACAATGAGCAGTTCTTC.

The chain is built from TRBV27 and TRBJ2-5, with 12 bases fitting TRBD2. V was pared by 5 bases and J by 2 bases, with 9 bases of the junction left unmatched. Germline V gives CDR1 MNHEY, CDR2 SMNVEV (reference sequence). The CDR3 extends over 17 amino acids. For the CDR3, the DNA is TGTGCCAGCAGTCCAAGAGGACTAGCGGGATGGCAAGAGACCCAGTACTTC. It encodes CASSPRGLAGWQETQYF.

At least ten counts were recorded for this clonotype. The rearrangement links TRBV9 to TRBJ2-1; 8 positions agree with TRBD2. The V and J ends lost 3 bases and 4 bases, in that order; junction bases with no gene match: 9. The CDR3 has 16 residues. Germline CDR1 reads SGDLS; CDR2 reads YYNGEE. The CDR3 spells CASSESGGLRYNEQFF. As DNA, the CDR3 is TGTGCCAGCAGCGAAAGCGGGGGCCTCCGATACAATGAGCAGTTCTTC.

This clonotype was observed a few times. V gene TRBV7-3 combines with J gene TRBJ2-1; D perhaps matches TRBD2 (5 bases). This CDR3 region has 16 residues. Looked up from germline, CDR1 is SGHTA and CDR2 is FQGTGA. V was clipped by 5 bases and J by 4 bases, with 18 bases between them. This chain's CDR3 is CASSPLALRDYNEQFF. The CDR3 coding sequence is TGTGCCAGCAGCCCTCTCGCACTTCGGGATTACAATGAGCAGTTCTTC.

This clonotype was seen only a few times. The gene calls are TRBV20-1 and TRBJ2-7, with D tentatively TRBD1 (6 bases). The CDR3 is 13 residues long. Germline lookup yields CDR1 DFQATT and CDR2 SNEGSKA (reference sequence). V gave up 2 bases and J gave up 7 bases, with 15 bases separating them. CDR3 residues: CSARSTGSGEQYF. The CDR3 bases are TGCAGTGCTAGATCTACAGGGTCTGGAGAGCAGTACTTC.

This clonotype was found many times. The CDR3 DNA reads TGTGCCAGCAGTGCCCAATATACGAACACCGGGGAGCTGTTTTTT. This encodes CASSAQYTNTGELFF. The rearrangement uses TRBV6-4 and TRBJ2-2; D not resolved. V lost 4 bases, J lost 0 bases, and 9 bases lay in between. The length of the CDR3 is 15 residues. CDR1 is MRHNA and CDR2 is SNTAGT in the germline V gene.